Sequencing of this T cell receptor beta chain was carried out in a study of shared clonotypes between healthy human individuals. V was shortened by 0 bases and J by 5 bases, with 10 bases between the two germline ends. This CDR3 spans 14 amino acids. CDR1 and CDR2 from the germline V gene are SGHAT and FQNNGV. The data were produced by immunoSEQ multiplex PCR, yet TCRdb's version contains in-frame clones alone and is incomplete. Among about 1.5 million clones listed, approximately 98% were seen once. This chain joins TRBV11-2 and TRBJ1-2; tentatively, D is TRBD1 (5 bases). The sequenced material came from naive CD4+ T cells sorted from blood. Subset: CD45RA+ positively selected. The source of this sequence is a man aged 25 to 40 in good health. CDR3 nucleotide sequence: TGTGCCAGCAGCTTAGAGGACAAATCTTATGGCTACACCTTC. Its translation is CASSLEDKSYGYTF.